Listed below are T cell receptor beta chains from one sample, sequenced in a study of blood T cells in healthy people across ages. TCRdb re-derived calls from the 5' RACE reads in MiXCR, one entry per CDR3 protein. This table holds 600,000 to 850,000 distinct CDR3 sequences, 20% to 25% found once. These same records also appear under a second study, on T cells of mothers and their children.

The sample was blood. The receptors shown here come from a boy younger than 18 in good health. The CDR3 runs from the conserved cysteine through the conserved F or W. A D gene is named only where the DNA matches it firmly. The size field is filled for only some rows; it gives once, few, many or a size class.

V	J	size	D	CDR3	DNA
TRBV20-1	TRBJ2-4	few	.	CSASNLDMRNIQYF	TGCAGTGCTTCCAACTTGGACATGAGAAACATTCAGTACTTC
TRBV24-1	TRBJ1-2	.	TRBD1	CAPSDGGGGYGYTF	TGTGCCCCCAGTGATGGAGGGGGCGGCTATGGCTACACCTTC
TRBV5-5	TRBJ2-7	few	.	CASSLAPLGPSYEQYF	TGTGCCAGCAGCTTGGCACCGCTGGGCCCCTCCTACGAGCAGTACTTC
TRBV4-1	TRBJ2-3	.	.	CASSQVGVADTQYF	TGCGCCAGCAGCCAAGTGGGAGTGGCAGATACGCAGTATTTT
TRBV4-2	TRBJ2-5	few	.	CASSQDISGGSMETQYF	TGTGCCAGCAGCCAAGATATTTCCGGGGGATCGATGGAGACCCAGTACTTC
TRBV25-1	TRBJ2-5	.	.	CASRDTGGETQYF	TGTGCCAGCAGGGATACAGGAGGGGAGACCCAGTACTTC
TRBV2	TRBJ2-7	few	TRBD2	CASTEERGAYEQYF	TGTGCCAGCACCGAGGAGCGGGGGGCCTACGAGCAGTACTTC
TRBV20-1	TRBJ1-2	few	.	CSARDLRTPGGCTF	TGCAGTGCTAGAGATCTCAGGACCCCTGGAGGCTGCACCTTC
TRBV29-1	TRBJ2-5	many	.	CSVEGGEETQYF	TGCAGCGTTGAAGGAGGCGAGGAGACCCAGTACTTC
TRBV7-9	TRBJ1-3	few	.	CASSPWTAGNTIYF	TGTGCCAGCAGCCCCTGGACAGCCGGAAACACCATATATTTT
TRBV29-1	TRBJ2-1	few	TRBD2	CSVGLAGIYEQFF	TGCAGCGTTGGACTAGCGGGAATATATGAGCAGTTCTTC
TRBV20-1	TRBJ2-5	.	TRBD1	CSTRDWDSQETQYF	TGCAGTACTAGAGATTGGGACAGCCAAGAGACCCAGTACTTC
TRBV29-1	TRBJ2-1	.	TRBD2	CSVPSPTSGSNNEQFF	TGCAGCGTTCCATCCCCGACTAGCGGGAGCAACAATGAGCAGTTCTTC
TRBV6-1	TRBJ2-2	.	TRBD2	CASSPGGWREIGELFF	TGTGCCAGCAGCCCCGGGGGATGGCGGGAGATCGGGGAGCTGTTTTTT